These 11 T cell receptor beta chains originate from one sample sequenced in a study of blood T cell repertoires in COVID-19. The protocol was immunoSEQ multiplex PCR, while the TCRdb copy is restricted to in-frame clones and leaves out a portion. Among around 360,000 clones, over 75% were seen once, and the ten largest hold about 10%. The sequencing sample was made of peripheral blood. These receptors originate from a woman younger than 45 with COVID-19, enrolled during active disease.

The V gene is TRBV29-1, the J gene TRBJ1-1; D is unclear. CDR1 is SQVTM and CDR2 is ANQGSEA in the germline V gene. With 5 bases removed from V and 12 bases from J, the gap between germline ends came to 19 bases. The CDR3 extends over 12 amino acids. DNA of the CDR3: TGCAGCGTTTGGGCAGCGGACCCGAGTCCTTTCTTT. Encoded protein: CSVWAADPSPFF.

This sequence joins TRBV27 and TRBJ2-5, with D maybe TRBD1 (6 bases). The CDR3 has 15 residues. Germline assignment: CDR1 MNHEY and CDR2 SMNVEV (reference sequence). With 6 bases removed from V and 2 bases from J, the gap between germline ends came to 16 bases. The CDR3 DNA is TGTGCCAGCAGCCGTACGGACAGAACTCAAGAGACCCAGTACTTC. Amino acid sequence: CASSRTDRTQETQYF.

V gene TRBV9 combines with J gene TRBJ2-7; 11 bases fit TRBD2. V trimming: 4 bases; J trimming: 5 bases; junction bases outside the gene matches: 2. The CDR3 length is 13 residues. Germline lookup yields CDR1 SGDLS and CDR2 YYNGEE. The CDR3 region is CASSTGLADEQYF. The CDR3 DNA is TGTGCCAGCAGCACGGGACTAGCGGACGAGCAGTACTTC.

This clone occurred a few times. The chain recombines TRBV30 with TRBJ2-1; D is ambiguous. This CDR3 comprises 11 residues. Germline-derived CDR1 and CDR2 are GTSNPN and SVGIG (reference sequence). Trimming removed 3 bases at V and 10 bases at J, with 10 bases between. CDR3: CAWRYGAEQFF. The CDR3 DNA reads TGTGCCTGGAGATATGGTGCGGAGCAGTTCTTC. Full variable domain (outside the CDR3, taken from reference TRBV30 and TRBJ2-1): SQTIHQWPATLVQPVGSPLSLECTVEGTSNPNLYWYRQAAGRGLQLLFYSVGIGQISSEVPQNLSASRPQDRQFILSSKKLLLSDSGFYLCAWRYGAEQFFGPGTRLTVL.

The V call is TRBV19, the J call TRBJ1-5, with 12 bases that match TRBD1. The CDR3 runs to 17 residues. Trimming removed 6 bases from V and 1 base from J; junction bases left unmatched: 7. The germline CDR1 and CDR2 sequences are LNHDA and SQIVND (reference sequence). CDR3 nucleotide sequence: TGTGCCAGTAGAGGGACAGGGGGCTTTTCCAGCAATCAGCCCCAGCATTTT. Encoded protein: CASRGTGGFSSNQPQHF.

This clone was detected only a few times. This sequence joins TRBV28 and TRBJ1-5; 8 positions agree with TRBD1. Trimming removed 5 bases from V and 6 bases from J; junction bases left unmatched: 6. The CDR3 contains 14 residues. Germline loops: CDR1 MDHEN, CDR2 SYDVKM. Here the CDR3 DNA reads TGTGCCAGCAGTCCCCCAGGGGGCACTCAGCCCCAGCATTTT. Residues: CASSPPGGTQPQHF.

The CDR3 DNA sequence: TGTGCCAGCAGTGAAGGACAGGGCAGCACAGATACGCAGTATTTT. Its protein product is CASSEGQGSTDTQYF. The gene calls are TRBV25-1 and TRBJ2-3; TRBD1 agrees at 8 bases. V shed 2 bases, J shed 0 bases, and the junction held 1 base outside the gene matches. Germline V gives CDR1 MGHDK, CDR2 SYGVNS. This CDR3 region has 15 residues.

Here the CDR3 DNA reads TGTGCCAGCAGTGAAGGGACAAGTACTATGGAGCAGTACTTC. The encoded protein is CASSEGTSTMEQYF. The V call is TRBV6-1, the J call TRBJ2-7, with TRBD1 as a possible D gene (5 bases). CDR3 length: 14 residues. The germline V gene encodes CDR1 MNHNS and CDR2 SASEGT. The V gene lost 1 base and the J gene lost 7 bases, with 14 bases spanning the gap.

The V and J genes are TRBV7-2 and TRBJ2-7, with 10 bases aligning to TRBD2. There are 15 residues in the CDR3. Germline lookup yields CDR1 SGHTA and CDR2 FQGNSA. V gave up 5 bases and J gave up 5 bases; unmatched junction bases: 9. As DNA, the CDR3 is TGTGCCAGCAGCCCATGGTCTAGCGGGAGTGACGAGCAGTACTTC. Translated, it gives CASSPWSSGSDEQYF.

J is TRBJ2-7 and V is TRBV6-5; 8 nucleotides match TRBD1. J was trimmed by 4 bases and V by 6 bases; bases with no gene match: 5. The length of the CDR3 is 13 residues. Germline CDR1 and CDR2: MNHEY and SVGAGI. CDR3 DNA: TGTGCCAGCAGGGAGACAGGGGAGTACGAGCAGTACTTC. This gives the protein CASRETGEYEQYF.

This chain joins TRBV11-2 and TRBJ1-3; D is ambiguous. The V and J ends lost 4 bases and 0 bases respectively, with 16 bases between them. Germline V gives CDR1 SGHAT, CDR2 FQNNGV. This CDR3 has 17 amino acids. The CDR3 sequence is CASSSAFGESSGNTIYF. The CDR3 DNA reads as TGTGCCAGCAGCTCCGCGTTCGGGGAGAGCTCTGGAAACACCATATATTTT.